The T cell receptor beta chain under discussion was sequenced for a study of T-cell reconstitution after alpha-beta-depleted transplantation in children. Preparation of the TCRbeta library used unique molecular identifiers. TCRdb ran MiXCR on the PCR reads and lists one entry per CDR3 protein. The table has 230,000 or so distinct CDR3 sequences, 9.7% seen once. The table lists this clonotype with many counts. CDR3 length equals 14 residues. The germline V gene has CDR1 LNHDA and CDR2 SQIVND (reference sequence). Trimming shortened V by 5 bases and J by 5 bases, and 15 bases separated the two germline ends.

Specimen: PBMCs from the stem cell graft donor, collected from the stem cell graft. The V call is TRBV19, the J call TRBJ2-5; maybe TRBD1 (6 bases). The sequence came from a human donor who donated a stem cell graft to a child with SCID. CDR3 DNA: TGTGCCAGTAGTCCCAAGGACAGACAGGAGACCCAGTACTTC. Translated: CASSPKDRQETQYF.